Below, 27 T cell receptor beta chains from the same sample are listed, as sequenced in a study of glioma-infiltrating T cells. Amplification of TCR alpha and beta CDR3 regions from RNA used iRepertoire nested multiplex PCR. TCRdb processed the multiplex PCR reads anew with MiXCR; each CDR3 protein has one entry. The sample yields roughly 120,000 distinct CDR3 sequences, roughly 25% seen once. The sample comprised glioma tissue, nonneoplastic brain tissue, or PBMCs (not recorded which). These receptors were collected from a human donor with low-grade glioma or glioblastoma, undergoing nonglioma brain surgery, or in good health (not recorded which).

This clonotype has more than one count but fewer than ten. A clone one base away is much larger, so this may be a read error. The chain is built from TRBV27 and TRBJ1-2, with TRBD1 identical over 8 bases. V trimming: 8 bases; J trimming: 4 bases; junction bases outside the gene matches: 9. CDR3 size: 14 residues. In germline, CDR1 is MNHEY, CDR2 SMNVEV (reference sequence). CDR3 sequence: CASGPDRATYGYTF. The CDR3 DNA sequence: TGTGCCAGCGGTCCGGACAGGGCGACCTATGGCTACACCTTC.

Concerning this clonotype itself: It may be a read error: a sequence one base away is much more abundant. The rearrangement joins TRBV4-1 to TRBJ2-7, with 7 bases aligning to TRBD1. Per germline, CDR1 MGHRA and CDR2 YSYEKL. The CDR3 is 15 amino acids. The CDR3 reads CASSPQGQSTYGQYF. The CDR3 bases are TGCGCCAGCAGCCCCCAGGGACAGTCTACCTACGGGCAGTACTTC.

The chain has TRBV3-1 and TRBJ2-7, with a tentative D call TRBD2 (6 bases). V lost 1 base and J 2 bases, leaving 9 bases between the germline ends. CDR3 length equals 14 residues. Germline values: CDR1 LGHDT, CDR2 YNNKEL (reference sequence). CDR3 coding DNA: TGTGCCAGCAGCCAAGCGGCGGGACCCTACGAGCAGTACTTC. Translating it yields CASSQAAGPYEQYF.

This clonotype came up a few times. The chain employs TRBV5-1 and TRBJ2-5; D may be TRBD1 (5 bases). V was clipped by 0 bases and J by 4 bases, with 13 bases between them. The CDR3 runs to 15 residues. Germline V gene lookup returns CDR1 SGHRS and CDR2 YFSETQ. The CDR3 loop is CASSLAGQGIETQYF. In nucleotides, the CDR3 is TGCGCCAGCAGCTTGGCCGGGCAGGGAATAGAGACCCAGTACTTC.

The CDR3 region has the DNA TGCAGTGCTAGAGATGTGGAGGGAGGTTGGGCAGATACGCAGTATTTT. Its translation: CSARDVEGGWADTQYF. The genes are TRBV20-1 and TRBJ2-3, with a weak D call TRBD2 (6 bases). CDR1 is DFQATT, CDR2 SNEGSKA, per germline (reference sequence). The CDR3 consists of 16 residues. With 0 bases removed from V and 4 bases from J, the gap between germline ends came to 17 bases.

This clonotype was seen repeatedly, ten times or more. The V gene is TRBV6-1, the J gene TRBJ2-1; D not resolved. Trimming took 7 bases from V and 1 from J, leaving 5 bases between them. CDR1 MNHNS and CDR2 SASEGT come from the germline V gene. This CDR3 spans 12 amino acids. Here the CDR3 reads CASTSSYNEQFF. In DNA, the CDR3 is TGTGCCAGCACGAGTTCCTACAATGAGCAGTTCTTC.

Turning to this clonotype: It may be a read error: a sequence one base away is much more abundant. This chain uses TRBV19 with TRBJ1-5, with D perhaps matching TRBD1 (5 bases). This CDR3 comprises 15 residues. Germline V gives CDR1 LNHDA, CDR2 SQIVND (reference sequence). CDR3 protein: CANSMVPGRDQPQHF. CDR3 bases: TGTGCCAATAGTATGGTTCCGGGGAGGGACCAGCCCCAGCATTTT.

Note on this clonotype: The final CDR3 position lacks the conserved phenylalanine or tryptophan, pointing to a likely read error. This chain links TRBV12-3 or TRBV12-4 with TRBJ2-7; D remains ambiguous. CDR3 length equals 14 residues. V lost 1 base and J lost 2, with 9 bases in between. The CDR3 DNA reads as TGTGCCAGCAGTTTAGGGACGGAGCCCTACGAGCAGTACCTC. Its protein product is CASSLGTEPYEQYL.

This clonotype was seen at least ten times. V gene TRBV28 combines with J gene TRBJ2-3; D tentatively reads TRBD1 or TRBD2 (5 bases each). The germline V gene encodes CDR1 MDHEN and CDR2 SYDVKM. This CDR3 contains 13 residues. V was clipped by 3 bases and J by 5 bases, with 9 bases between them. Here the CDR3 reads CASSLLGGDTQYF. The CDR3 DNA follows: TGTGCCAGCAGTTTGCTTGGGGGAGATACGCAGTATTTT.

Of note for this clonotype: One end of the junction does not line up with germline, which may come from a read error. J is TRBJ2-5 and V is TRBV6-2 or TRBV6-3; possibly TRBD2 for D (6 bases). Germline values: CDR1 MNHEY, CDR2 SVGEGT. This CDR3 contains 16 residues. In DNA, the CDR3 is TGTGCCAGCATTTACCCTCCCCGGACTACCCAAGAGTCCCAGTACTTC. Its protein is CASIYPPRTTQESQYF.

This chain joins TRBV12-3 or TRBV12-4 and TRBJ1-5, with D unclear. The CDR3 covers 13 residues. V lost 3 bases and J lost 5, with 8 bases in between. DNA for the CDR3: TGTGCCAGCAGTTTGCGGGCTGATCAGCCCCAGCATTTT. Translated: CASSLRADQPQHF.

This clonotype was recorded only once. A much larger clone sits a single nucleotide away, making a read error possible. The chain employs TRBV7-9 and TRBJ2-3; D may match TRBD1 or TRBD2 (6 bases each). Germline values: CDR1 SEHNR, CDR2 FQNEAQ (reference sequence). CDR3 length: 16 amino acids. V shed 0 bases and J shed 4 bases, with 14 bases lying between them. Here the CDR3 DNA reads TGTGCCAGCAGCTTAGCCACCCTGAGGGGGGCAGATACGCAGTATTTT. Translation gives CASSLATLRGADTQYF.

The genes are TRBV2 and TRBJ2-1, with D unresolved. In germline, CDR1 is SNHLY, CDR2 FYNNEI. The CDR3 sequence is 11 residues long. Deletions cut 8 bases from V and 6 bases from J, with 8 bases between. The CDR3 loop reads CASVPFNEQFF. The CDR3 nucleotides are TGTGCCAGCGTCCCATTCAATGAGCAGTTCTTC.

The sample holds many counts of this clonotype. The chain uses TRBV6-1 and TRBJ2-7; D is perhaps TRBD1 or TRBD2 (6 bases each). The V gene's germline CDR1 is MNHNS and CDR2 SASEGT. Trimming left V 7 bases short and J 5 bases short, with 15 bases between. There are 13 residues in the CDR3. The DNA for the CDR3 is TGTGCCAGCACCAAACAGGGAGGTAACGAGCAGTACTTC. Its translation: CASTKQGGNEQYF.

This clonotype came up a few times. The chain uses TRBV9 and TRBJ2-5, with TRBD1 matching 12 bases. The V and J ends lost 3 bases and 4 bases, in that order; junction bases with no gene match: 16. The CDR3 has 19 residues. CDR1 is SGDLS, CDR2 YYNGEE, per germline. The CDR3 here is CASSASISGTGGMRETQYF. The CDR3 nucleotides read TGTGCCAGCAGCGCCTCTATTTCCGGGACAGGGGGCATGAGAGAGACCCAGTACTTC.

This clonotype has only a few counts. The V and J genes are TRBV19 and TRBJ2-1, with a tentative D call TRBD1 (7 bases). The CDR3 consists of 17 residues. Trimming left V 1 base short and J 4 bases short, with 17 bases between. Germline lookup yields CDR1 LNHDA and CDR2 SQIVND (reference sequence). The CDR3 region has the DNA TGTGCCAGTAGTATAGGACAGGGAGGCCCCTTTTACAATGAGCAGTTCTTC. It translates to CASSIGQGGPFYNEQFF.

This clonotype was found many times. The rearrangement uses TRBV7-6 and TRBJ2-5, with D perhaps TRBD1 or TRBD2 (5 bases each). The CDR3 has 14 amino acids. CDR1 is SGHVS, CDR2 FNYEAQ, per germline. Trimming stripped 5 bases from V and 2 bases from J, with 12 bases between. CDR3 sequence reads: CASSVGDGQETQYF. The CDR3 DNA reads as TGTGCCAGCAGCGTAGGGGACGGACAAGAGACCCAGTACTTC.

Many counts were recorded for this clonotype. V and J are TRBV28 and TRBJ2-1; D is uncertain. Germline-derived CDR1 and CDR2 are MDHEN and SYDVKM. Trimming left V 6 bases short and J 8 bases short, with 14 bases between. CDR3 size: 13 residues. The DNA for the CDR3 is TGTGCCAGCAGCTCTAGAAGTCCGCATGAGCAGTTCTTC. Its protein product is CASSSRSPHEQFF.

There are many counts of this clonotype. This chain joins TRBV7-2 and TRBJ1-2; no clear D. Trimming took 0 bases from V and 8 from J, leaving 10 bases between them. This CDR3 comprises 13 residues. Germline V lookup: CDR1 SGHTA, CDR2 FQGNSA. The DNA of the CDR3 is TGTGCCAGCAGCTTAGCCGGACGATCGGGCTACACCTTC. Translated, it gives CASSLAGRSGYTF.

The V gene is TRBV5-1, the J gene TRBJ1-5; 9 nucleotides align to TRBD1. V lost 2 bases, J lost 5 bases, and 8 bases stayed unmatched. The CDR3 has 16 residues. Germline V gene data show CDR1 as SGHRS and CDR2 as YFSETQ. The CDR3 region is CASSFTPGQGYQPQHF. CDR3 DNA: TGCGCCAGCAGCTTTACGCCGGGACAGGGTTATCAGCCCCAGCATTTT.

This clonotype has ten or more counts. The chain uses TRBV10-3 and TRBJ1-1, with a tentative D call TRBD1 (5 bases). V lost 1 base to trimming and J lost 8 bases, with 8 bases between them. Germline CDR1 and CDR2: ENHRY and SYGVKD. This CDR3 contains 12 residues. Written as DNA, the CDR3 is TGTGCCATCAGTGAGTTTTGGGGCGAAGCTTTCTTT. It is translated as CAISEFWGEAFF.

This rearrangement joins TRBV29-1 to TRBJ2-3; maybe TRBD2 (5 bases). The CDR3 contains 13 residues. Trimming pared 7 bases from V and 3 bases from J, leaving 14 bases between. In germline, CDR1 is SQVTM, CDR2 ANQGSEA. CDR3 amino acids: CSAPSEGTDTQYF. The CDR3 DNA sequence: TGCAGCGCTCCTAGTGAGGGAACAGATACGCAGTATTTT.

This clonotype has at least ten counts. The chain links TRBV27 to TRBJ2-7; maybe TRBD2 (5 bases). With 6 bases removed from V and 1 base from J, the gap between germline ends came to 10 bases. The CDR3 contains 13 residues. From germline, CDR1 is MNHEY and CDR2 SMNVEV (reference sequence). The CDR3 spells CASSPGISYEQYF. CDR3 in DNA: TGTGCCAGCAGCCCCGGGATATCCTACGAGCAGTACTTC.

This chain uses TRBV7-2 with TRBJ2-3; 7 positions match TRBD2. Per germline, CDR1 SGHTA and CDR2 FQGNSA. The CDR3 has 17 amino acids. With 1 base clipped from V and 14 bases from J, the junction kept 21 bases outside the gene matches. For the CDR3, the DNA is TGTGCCAGCAGCTTAGGGTCTCTAGCGGTGAGCACAGATACTCGGTATTTT. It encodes CASSLGSLAVSTDTRYF.

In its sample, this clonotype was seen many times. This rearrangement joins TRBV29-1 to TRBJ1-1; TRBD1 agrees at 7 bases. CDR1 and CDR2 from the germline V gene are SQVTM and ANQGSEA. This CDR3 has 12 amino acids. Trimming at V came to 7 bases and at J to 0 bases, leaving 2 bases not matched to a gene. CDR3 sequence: CSGQGMNTEAFF. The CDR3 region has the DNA TGCAGCGGACAGGGAATGAACACTGAAGCTTTCTTT.

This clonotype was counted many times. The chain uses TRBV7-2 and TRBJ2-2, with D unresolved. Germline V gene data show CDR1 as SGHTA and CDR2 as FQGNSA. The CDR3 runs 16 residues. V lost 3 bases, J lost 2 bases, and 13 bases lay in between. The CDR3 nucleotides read TGTGCCAGCAGCTTTACGCTAGACGTTAACACCGGGGAGCTGTTTTTT. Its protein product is CASSFTLDVNTGELFF.

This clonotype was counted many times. In DNA form, the CDR3 reads TGTGCCAGCAGCCTACAACTAGCGGGAGTAGATACGCAGTATTTT. Protein: CASSLQLAGVDTQYF. The chain carries TRBV11-2 and TRBJ2-3; 11 bases are shared with TRBD2. The CDR3 extends over 15 amino acids. J was trimmed by 5 bases and V by 5 bases; bases with no gene match: 6. In germline, CDR1 is SGHAT, CDR2 FQNNGV.